The rows below give T cell receptor beta chains drawn from one sample of a study of TIL therapy for anti-PD-1-resistant metastatic lung cancer. Here immunoSEQ multiplex PCR was the method, and the copy in TCRdb shows in-frame clones only, minus some. The sample lists more than 90,000 clones, roughly two thirds seen once, with approximately 11% in the top ten. The sample in question was tumor tissue, obtained at baseline. The receptors were gathered from a person aged 25 to 79 with non-small cell lung cancer. Each CDR3 is given with its conserved first and last residue. D genes are given only for firm matches. Size tells how often a clone was seen (once, few, many) or the class of an expanded clone, and some rows leave it out.

D gene | clone size | J gene | V gene | CDR3 DNA | CDR3 protein
TRBD1 | NA | TRBJ2-5 | TRBV7-7 | TGTGCTAGCAGCCCCTGGGGAACAGGGGGCGGAGAGACCCAGTACTTC | CASSPWGTGGGETQYF
TRBD2 | NA | TRBJ2-3 | TRBV2 | TGTGCCAGTAATAGGGCTCTAGCGGAGACTAGCAGAGATACGCAGTATTTT | CASNRALAETSRDTQYF
NA | NA | TRBJ1-4 | TRBV4-1 | TGCGCCAGCAGCGGACGGGAACAGGGAGGCGGAAAACTGTTTTTT | CASSGREQGGGKLFF
NA | NA | TRBJ2-5 | TRBV5-4 | TGTGCCAGCAGCGCTCCCACAGGGACCGAGACCCAGTACTTC | CASSAPTGTETQYF
NA | NA | TRBJ2-3 | TRBV19 | TGTGCCAGTACCCCTCGGGCCCGGAGCCGCACAGATACGCAGTATTTT | CASTPRARSRTDTQYF
NA | NA | TRBJ2-5 | TRBV11-2 | TGTGCCAGCAGCTCCCAAAGTAGAGAGACCCAGTACTTC | CASSSQSRETQYF
NA | NA | TRBJ1-2 | TRBV11-2 | TGTGCCAGCAGCGCAAGACAGAGAACTAACTATGGCTACACCTTC | CASSARQRTNYGYTF
TRBD1 | NA | TRBJ2-7 | TRBV4-3 | TGCGCCAGCAGCCGGGACAGGGGGCCCTACGAGCAGTACTTC | CASSRDRGPYEQYF
NA | NA | TRBJ2-7 | TRBV6-5 | TGTGCCAGCAGTTACTCGGGGACCGCCGAGCAGTACTTC | CASSYSGTAEQYF
NA | NA | TRBJ2-4 | TRBV18 | TGTGCCAGCTCACCAAAGTTACAGACCGAGATTCAGTACTTC | CASSPKLQTEIQYF
NA | few | TRBJ2-5 | TRBV11-2 | TGTGCCAGCAGTTACCAACAGCAAGAGACCCAGTACTTC | CASSYQQQETQYF
NA | NA | TRBJ2-3 | TRBV6-5 | TGTGCCAGCACCCCTAGGGCAGATACGCAGTATTTT | CASTPRADTQYF
NA | NA | TRBJ2-4 | TRBV28 | TGTGCCAGCAGTTCCCAAACTAGGATCCAAAACATTCAGTACTTC | CASSSQTRIQNIQYF
TRBD1 | NA | TRBJ1-4 | TRBV5-1 | TGCGCCAGCAGCTTAACAGGGGGCGTTGGGGAAAAACTGTTTTTT | CASSLTGGVGEKLFF
NA | NA | TRBJ2-1 | TRBV7-2 | TGTGCCAGCAGCCCCGGCCCTCGGACTAATGAGCAGTTCTTC | CASSPGPRTNEQFF
NA | NA | TRBJ1-2 | TRBV7-2 | TGTGCCAGCAGCCCCGACAGCTATGGCTACACCTTC | CASSPDSYGYTF
TRBD1 | NA | TRBJ1-5 | TRBV24-1 | TGTGCCACCAGTGGACAGGGTCGTCAGCCCCAGCATTTT | CATSGQGRQPQHF
TRBD1 | once | TRBJ2-1 | TRBV19 | TGTGCCAGTAGTGGACAGGGGGCAAACAGTGAGCAGTTCTTC | CASSGQGANSEQFF
NA | few | TRBJ2-7 | TRBV30 | TGTGCCTGGAGTGACACTATTCCCACCTACGAGCAGTACTTC | CAWSDTIPTYEQYF
NA | NA | TRBJ1-3 | TRBV5-1 | TGCGCCAGCAGCTTGGGTTTAGGGAGGGAGAAGAATGGAAACACCATATATTTT | CASSLGLGREKNGNTIYF
NA | NA | TRBJ2-3 | TRBV7-9 | TGTGCCAGCAGCCTTGACCCTAAGGGGGGGGTGCGCACAGATACGCAGTATTTT | CASSLDPKGGVRTDTQYF
TRBD2 | NA | TRBJ2-2 | TRBV18 | TGTGCCAGCTCACATGGACTAGCGGGGGGATCATCGGGGGAGCTGTTTTTT | CASSHGLAGGSSGELFF
TRBD2 | NA | TRBJ2-1 | TRBV6-5 | TGTGCCAGCAGTCCGGGACTATACAATGAGCAGTTCTTC | CASSPGLYNEQFF
NA | NA | TRBJ2-7 | TRBV7-2 | TGTGCCAGCAGCTTAGCGCGGAATGTCTACGAGCAGTACTTC | CASSLARNVYEQYF
NA | many | TRBJ1-2 | TRBV28 | TGTGCCACGACGACAGTCCTAAACTATGGCTACACCTTC | CATTTVLNYGYTF
NA | few | TRBJ1-1 | TRBV2 | TGTGCCAGCGGCACTGAAGCTTTCTTT | CASGTEAFF
NA | NA | TRBJ1-3 | TRBV30 | TGTGCCTGGAGGCAGCAGCTAAGCTCTGGAAACACCATATATTTT | CAWRQQLSSGNTIYF